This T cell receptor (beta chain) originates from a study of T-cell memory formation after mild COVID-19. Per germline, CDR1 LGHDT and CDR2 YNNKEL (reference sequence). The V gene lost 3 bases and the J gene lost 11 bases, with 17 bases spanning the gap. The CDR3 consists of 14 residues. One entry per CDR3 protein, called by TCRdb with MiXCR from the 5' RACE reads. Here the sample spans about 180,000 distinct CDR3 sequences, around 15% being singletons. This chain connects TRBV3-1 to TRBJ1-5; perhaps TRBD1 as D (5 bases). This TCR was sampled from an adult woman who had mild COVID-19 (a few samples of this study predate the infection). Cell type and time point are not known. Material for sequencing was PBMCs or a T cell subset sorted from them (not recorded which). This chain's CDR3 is CASSHRDSKGSQHF. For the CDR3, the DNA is TGTGCCAGCAGCCATCGGGACTCTAAAGGGTCCCAGCATTTT. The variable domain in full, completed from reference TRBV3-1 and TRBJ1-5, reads DTAVSQTPKYLVTQMGNDKSIKCEQNLGHDTMYWYKQDSKKFLKIMFSYNNKELIINETVPNRFSPKSPDKAHLNLHINSLELGDSAVYFCASSHRDSKGSQHFGDGTRLSIL.